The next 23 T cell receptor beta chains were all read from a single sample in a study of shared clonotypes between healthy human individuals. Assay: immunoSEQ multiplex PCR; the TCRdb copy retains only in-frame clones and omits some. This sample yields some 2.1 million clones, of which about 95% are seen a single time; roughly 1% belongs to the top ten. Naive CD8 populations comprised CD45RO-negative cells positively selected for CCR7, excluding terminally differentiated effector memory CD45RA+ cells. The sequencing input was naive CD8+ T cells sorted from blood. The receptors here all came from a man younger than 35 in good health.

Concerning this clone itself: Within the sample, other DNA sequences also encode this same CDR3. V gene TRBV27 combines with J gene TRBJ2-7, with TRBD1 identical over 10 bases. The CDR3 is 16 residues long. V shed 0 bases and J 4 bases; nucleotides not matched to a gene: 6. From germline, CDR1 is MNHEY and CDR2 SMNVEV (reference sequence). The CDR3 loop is CASSLSPGTGVYEQYF. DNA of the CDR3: TGTGCCAGCAGTTTATCACCCGGGACAGGGGTTTACGAGCAGTACTTC.

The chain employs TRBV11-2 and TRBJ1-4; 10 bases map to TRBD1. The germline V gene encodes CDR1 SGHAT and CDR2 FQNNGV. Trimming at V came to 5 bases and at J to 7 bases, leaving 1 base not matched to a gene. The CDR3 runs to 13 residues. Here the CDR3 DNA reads TGTGCCAGCAGCCGGACAGGGGGTGAAAAACTGTTTTTT. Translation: CASSRTGGEKLFF.

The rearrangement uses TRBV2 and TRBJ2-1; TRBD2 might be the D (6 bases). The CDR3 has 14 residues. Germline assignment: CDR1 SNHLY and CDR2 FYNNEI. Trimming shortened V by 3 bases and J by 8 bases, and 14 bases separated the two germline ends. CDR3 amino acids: CASSDTFPGDEQFF. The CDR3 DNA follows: TGTGCCAGCAGTGATACTTTTCCGGGGGATGAGCAGTTCTTC. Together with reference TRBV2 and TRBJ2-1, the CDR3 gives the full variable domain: EPEVTQTPSHQVTQMGQEVILRCVPISNHLYFYWYRQILGQKVEFLVSFYNNEISEKSEIFDDQFSVERPDGSNFTLKIRSTKLEDSAMYFCASSDTFPGDEQFFGPGTRLTVL.

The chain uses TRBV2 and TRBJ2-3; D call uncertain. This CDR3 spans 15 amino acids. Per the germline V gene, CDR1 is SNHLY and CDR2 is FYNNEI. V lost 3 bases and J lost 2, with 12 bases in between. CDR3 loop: CASSELSAFTDTQYF. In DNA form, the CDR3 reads TGTGCCAGCAGTGAGTTATCCGCCTTCACAGATACGCAGTATTTT.

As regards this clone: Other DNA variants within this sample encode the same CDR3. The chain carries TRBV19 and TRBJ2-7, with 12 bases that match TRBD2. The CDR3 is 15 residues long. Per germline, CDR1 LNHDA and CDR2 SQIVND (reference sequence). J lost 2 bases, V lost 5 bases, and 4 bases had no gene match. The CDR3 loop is CASSPGLAGPYEQYF. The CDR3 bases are TGTGCCAGTAGTCCCGGACTAGCGGGGCCCTACGAGCAGTACTTC.

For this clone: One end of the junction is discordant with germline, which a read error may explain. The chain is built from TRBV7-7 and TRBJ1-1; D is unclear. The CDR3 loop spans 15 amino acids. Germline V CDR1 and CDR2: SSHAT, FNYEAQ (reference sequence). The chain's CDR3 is CASSLGKGSNTEAFF. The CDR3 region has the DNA TGTGCTAGCAGCTTAGGTAAGGGATCGAACACTGAAGCTTTCTTT.

DNA for the CDR3: TGTGCCAGTAGTATCAGCGTCCCCGGCACTGAAGCTTTCTTT. Protein product: CASSISVPGTEAFF. The chain has TRBV19 and TRBJ1-1; unclear D gene. Germline V gene data show CDR1 as LNHDA and CDR2 as SQIVND (reference sequence). V was clipped by 3 bases and J by 4 bases, with 12 bases between them. The CDR3 loop spans 14 amino acids.

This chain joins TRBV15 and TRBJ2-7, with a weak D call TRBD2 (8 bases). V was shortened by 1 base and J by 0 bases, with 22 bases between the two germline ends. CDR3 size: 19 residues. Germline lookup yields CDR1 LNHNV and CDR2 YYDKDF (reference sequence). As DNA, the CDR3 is TGTGCCACCAGCAGAGTATTAGCGGGACAGCCTAGGAGCTCCTACGAGCAGTACTTC. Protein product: CATSRVLAGQPRSSYEQYF.

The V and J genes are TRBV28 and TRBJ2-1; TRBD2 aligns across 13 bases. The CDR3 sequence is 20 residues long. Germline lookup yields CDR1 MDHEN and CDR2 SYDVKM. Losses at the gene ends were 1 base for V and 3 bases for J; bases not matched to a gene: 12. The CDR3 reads CASSLSLAGGPGGYYNEQFF. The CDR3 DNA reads TGTGCCAGCAGTTTATCACTAGCGGGAGGGCCCGGGGGTTACTACAATGAGCAGTTCTTC. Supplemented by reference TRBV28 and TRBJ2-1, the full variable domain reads DVKVTQSSRYLVKRTGEKVFLECVQDMDHENMFWYRQDPGLGLRLIYFSYDVKMKEKGDIPEGYSVSREKKERFSLILESASTNQTSMYLCASSLSLAGGPGGYYNEQFFGPGTRLTVL.

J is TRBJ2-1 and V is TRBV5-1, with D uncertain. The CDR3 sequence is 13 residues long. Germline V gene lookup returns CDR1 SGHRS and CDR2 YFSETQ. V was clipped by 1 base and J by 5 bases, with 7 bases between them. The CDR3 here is CASSLSGDNEQFF. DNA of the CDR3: TGCGCCAGCAGCTTGTCTGGTGACAATGAGCAGTTCTTC.

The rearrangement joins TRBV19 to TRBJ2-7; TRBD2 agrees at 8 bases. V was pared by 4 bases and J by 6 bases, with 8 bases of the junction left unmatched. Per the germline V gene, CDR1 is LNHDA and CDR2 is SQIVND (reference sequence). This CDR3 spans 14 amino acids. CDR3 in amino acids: CASSTLAGSIEQYF. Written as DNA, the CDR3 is TGTGCCAGTAGTACCCTAGCGGGTTCGATCGAGCAGTACTTC.

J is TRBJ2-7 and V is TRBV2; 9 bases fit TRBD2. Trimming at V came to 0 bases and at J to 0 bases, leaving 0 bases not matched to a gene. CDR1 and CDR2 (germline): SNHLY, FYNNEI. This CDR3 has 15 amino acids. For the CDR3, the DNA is TGTGCCAGCAGTGAAGCTAGCGGGAGCTCCTACGAGCAGTACTTC. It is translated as CASSEASGSSYEQYF.

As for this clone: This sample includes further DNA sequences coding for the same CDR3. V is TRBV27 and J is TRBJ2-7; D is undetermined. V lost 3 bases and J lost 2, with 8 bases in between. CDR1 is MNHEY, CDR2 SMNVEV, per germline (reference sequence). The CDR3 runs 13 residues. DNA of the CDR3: TGTGCCAGCAGTTTGGGCCCAGCCTACGAGCAGTACTTC. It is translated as CASSLGPAYEQYF.

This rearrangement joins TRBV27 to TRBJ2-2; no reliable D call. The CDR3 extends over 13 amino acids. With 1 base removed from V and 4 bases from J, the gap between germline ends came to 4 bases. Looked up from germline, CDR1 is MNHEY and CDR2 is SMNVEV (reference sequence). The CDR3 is CASSLLSTGELFF. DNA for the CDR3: TGTGCCAGCAGTTTATTATCCACCGGGGAGCTGTTTTTT.

The CDR3 here is CASSYSVGLAGVEQFF. The CDR3 DNA reads TGTGCCAGCAGTTACTCGGTGGGGCTAGCGGGGGTCGAGCAGTTCTTC. The chain recombines TRBV6-5 with TRBJ2-1; 10 bases are shared with TRBD2. The ends lost 0 bases at V and 10 bases at J; junction bases unmatched: 9. CDR1 is MNHEY, CDR2 SVGAGI, per germline. There are 16 residues in the CDR3.

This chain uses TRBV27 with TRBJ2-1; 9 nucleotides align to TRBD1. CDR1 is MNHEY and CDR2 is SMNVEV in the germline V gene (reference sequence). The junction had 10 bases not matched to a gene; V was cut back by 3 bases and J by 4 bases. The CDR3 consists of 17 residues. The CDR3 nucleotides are TGTGCCAGCAGTTTTTGGGGCCCCGGGACAGGGTACAATGAGCAGTTCTTC. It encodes CASSFWGPGTGYNEQFF.

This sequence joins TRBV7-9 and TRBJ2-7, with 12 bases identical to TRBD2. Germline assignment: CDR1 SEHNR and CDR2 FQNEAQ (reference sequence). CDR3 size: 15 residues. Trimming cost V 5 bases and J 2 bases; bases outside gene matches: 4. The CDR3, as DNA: TGTGCCAGCAGCATCGGACTAGCGGGACCCTACGAGCAGTACTTC. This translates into CASSIGLAGPYEQYF.

The CDR3 DNA reads as TGTGCCAGCCGGGCTAGCGGCACAGATACGCAGTATTTT. Protein product: CASRASGTDTQYF. This sequence joins TRBV6-4 and TRBJ2-3; a weak D match, TRBD2 (6 bases). Germline V CDR1 and CDR2: MRHNA, SNTAGT. CDR3 size: 13 residues. V was shortened by 8 bases and J by 1 base, with 10 bases between the two germline ends.

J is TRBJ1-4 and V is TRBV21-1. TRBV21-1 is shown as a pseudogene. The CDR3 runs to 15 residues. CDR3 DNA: TGTGCCAGCAGCAAAGTGCGGGGCTCAACTGAAAAACTGTTTTTT. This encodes CASSKVRGSTEKLFF.

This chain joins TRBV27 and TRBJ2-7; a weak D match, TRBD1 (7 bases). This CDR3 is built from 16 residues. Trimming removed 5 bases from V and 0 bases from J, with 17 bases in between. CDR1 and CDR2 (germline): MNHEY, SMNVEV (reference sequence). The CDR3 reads CASSPSAGGSSYEQYF. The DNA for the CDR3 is TGTGCCAGCAGTCCCTCGGCAGGGGGGTCCTCCTACGAGCAGTACTTC.

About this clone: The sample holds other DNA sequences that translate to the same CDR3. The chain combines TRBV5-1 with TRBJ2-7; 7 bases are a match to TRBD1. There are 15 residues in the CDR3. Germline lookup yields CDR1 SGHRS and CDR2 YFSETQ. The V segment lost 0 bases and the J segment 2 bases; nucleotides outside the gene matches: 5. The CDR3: CASSLGQGLTYEQYF. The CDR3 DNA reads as TGCGCCAGCAGCTTGGGACAGGGCCTTACCTACGAGCAGTACTTC.

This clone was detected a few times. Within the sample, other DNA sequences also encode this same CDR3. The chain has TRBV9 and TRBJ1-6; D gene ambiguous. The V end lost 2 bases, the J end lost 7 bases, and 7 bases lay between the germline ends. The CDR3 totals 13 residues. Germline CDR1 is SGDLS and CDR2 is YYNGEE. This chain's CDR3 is CASSVDGNSPLHF. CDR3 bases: TGTGCCAGCAGCGTCGACGGAAATTCACCCCTCCACTTT.

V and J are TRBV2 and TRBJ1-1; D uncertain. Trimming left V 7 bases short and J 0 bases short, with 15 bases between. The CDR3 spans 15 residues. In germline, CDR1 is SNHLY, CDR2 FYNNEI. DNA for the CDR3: TGTGCCAGCACCCCCGAGGGCAGCTTGAACACTGAAGCTTTCTTT. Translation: CASTPEGSLNTEAFF.